This T cell receptor (beta chain) was retrieved from a study of blood T cell repertoires in COVID-19. Study-wide background: Samples of COVID-19 (acute and convalescent) were obtained from the United States, Italy and Spain.

Self-reported history from a screening survey and questionnaire set each donor's cohort. TCRdb's table, derived via immunoSEQ multiplex PCR, lists solely in-frame clones and lacks some. The sample lists around 190,000 clones, just over 85% occurring once. Germline V CDR1 and CDR2: SNHLY, FYNNEI. After removal of 5 bases from V and 5 bases from J, the junction contained 13 bases not matched to a gene. The CDR3 is 16 amino acids. The sample was PBMCs or T cells enriched from blood (not recorded which). The rearrangement joins TRBV2 to TRBJ2-3; TRBD2 agrees at 7 bases. The receptor's source is a woman under 30 who had recovered from COVID-19. The DNA of the CDR3 is TGTGCCAGCAGTTCCTCCCCGGGCCGCGGGGGAGATACGCAGTATTTT. It codes for CASSSSPGRGGDTQYF.